The clone carrying this T cell receptor beta chain was observed a single time. The antigen remains unidentified. Germline assignment: CDR1 PRHDT and CDR2 FYEKMQ (reference sequence). Between the trimmed V and J ends, which lost 5 bases and 0 bases, there was a span of 14 bases. This CDR3 has 16 amino acids. The entry originates in a study of cytomegalovirus exposure and HLA in healthy donors. Overall study findings and caveats: The authors later linked a missense DCLRE1C variant to TCR beta V- and J-gene trimming.

The primer mix had 60 Vbeta and 13 Jbeta primers. Method: immunoSEQ multiplex PCR; TCRdb's copy keeps in-frame clones and lacks some. The repertoire holds roughly 140,000 clones, around 70% seen once, with around 2.2% in the top ten. Material for sequencing was PBMCs. This chain joins TRBV13 and TRBJ2-1; a possible D gene is TRBD2 (5 bases). The receptor was isolated from a man aged 40-49 years in good health and CMV-seronegative. The DNA for the CDR3 is TGTGCCAGCAGCCAAAGGACTCACGTCTCCTACAATGAGCAGTTCTTC. Translated, it gives CASSQRTHVSYNEQFF. Supplemented by reference TRBV13 and TRBJ2-1, the full variable domain reads AAGVIQSPRHLIKEKRETATLKCYPIPRHDTVYWYQQGPGQDPQFLISFYEKMQSDKGSIPDRFSAQQFSDYHSELNMSSLELGDSALYFCASSQRTHVSYNEQFFGPGTRLTVL.